The clone carrying this T cell receptor beta chain ranks as medium-sized. Its target is not known. These data are taken from a study of pediatric ulcerative colitis. The V end was cut by 6 bases, the J end by 2 bases, with 11 bases between. The V gene's germline CDR1 is MNHEY and CDR2 SVGAGI. The CDR3 is 14 amino acids. During colonoscopy, one to two rectal pinch biopsies were collected. General study findings and limits: A couple of patients had blood samples with substantially reduced template counts. Acute severe colitis showed lower rectal diversity from clonal expansions.

Some clones are missing from TCRdb's copy, which holds only in-frame ones; the method was immunoSEQ multiplex PCR. The data contain roughly 25,000 clones, more than 65% of them singletons. Sequenced sample: gut tissue. V and J are TRBV6-5 and TRBJ2-1, with TRBD2 as a possible D gene (6 bases). This receptor was obtained from a boy aged 5-17 years with severe ulcerative colitis. Here the CDR3 DNA reads TGTGCCAGCAGGACCGGGGGTACCTACAATGAGCAGTTCTTC. Protein product: CASRTGGTYNEQFF.